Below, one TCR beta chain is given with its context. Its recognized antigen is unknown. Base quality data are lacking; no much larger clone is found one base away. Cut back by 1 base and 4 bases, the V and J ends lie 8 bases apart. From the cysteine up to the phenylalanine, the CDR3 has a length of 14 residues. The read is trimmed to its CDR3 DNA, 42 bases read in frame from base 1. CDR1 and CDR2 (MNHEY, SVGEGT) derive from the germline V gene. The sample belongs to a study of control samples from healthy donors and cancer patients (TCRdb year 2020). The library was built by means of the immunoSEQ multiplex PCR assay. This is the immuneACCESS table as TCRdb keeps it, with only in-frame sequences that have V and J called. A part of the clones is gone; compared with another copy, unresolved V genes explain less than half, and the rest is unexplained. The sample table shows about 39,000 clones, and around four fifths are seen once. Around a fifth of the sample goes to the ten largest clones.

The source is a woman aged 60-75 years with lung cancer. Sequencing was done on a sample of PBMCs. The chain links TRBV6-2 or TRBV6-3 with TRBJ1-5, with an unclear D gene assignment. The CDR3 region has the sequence CASSYFVTNQPQHF. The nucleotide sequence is TGTGCCAGCAGTTACTTTGTGACAAATCAGCCCCAGCATTTT.